This T cell receptor (beta chain) was observed in a study of cytomegalovirus exposure and HLA in healthy donors. Study at large: Genotyping of about 400 donors showed that over 65% belonged to the Caucasian-associated ancestry cluster.

As to this clone: The junction differs from germline at one of its ends, possibly a read error.

The study ran its PCR with 60 Vbeta and 13 Jbeta primers. Sequenced by immunoSEQ multiplex PCR; TCRdb stores in-frame clones only, minus some. The table includes some 120,000 clones, 80% detected once. The V gene's germline CDR1 is SGHAT and CDR2 FQDESV (reference sequence). This CDR3 spans 13 amino acids. Sequenced: PBMCs. The clonotype originates from a male donor in good health and CMV-seronegative. The chain joins TRBV11-1 to TRBJ2-4; no clear D gene. Written as DNA, the CDR3 is TGTGCCAGCAGCTTAGGGCTACAAAACAGTCAGTACTTC. Translation gives CASSLGLQNSQYF.